This entry features one TCR beta chain sequence. The data are from a study of blood T cell repertoires in COVID-19. Study background: Samples came from the United States, Italy and Spain, spanning acute and convalescent COVID-19. T cells, B-cell-depleted T cells, or PBMCs provided the cDNA or gDNA that served as material.

The CDR3 has 12 residues. V dropped 2 bases and J dropped 5 bases, with 5 bases sitting between them. Germline V gives CDR1 SGHTS, CDR2 YDEGEE. In the original workflow: How many nucleated cells were present was estimated from reference gene primer amplification. The assay was immunoSEQ multiplex PCR, and TCRdb's table has in-frame clones only and misses some. That table supplies the V and J calls and clone size; D and trimming were determined from the DNA. The profile shows approximately 670,000 clones, 85% to 90% of them singletons. The sample consisted of peripheral blood. This receptor was obtained from a woman under 30 with acute or convalescent COVID-19. The chain links TRBV5-8 to TRBJ2-4, with D uncertain. The CDR3: CASSLSQNIQYF. Written as DNA, the CDR3 is TGTGCCAGCAGCTTAAGCCAAAACATTCAGTACTTC.